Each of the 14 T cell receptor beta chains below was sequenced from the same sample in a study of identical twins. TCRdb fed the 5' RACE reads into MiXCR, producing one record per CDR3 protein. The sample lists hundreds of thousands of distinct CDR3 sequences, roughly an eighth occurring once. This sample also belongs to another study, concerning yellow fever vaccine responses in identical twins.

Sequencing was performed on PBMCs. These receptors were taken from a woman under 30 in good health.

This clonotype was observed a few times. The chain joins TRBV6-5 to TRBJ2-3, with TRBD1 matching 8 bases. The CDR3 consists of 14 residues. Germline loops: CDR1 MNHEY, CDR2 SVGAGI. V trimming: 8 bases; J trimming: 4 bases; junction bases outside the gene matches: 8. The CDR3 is CASVRGQDPDTQYF. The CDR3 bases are TGTGCCAGCGTTAGGGGACAGGATCCAGATACGCAGTATTTT.

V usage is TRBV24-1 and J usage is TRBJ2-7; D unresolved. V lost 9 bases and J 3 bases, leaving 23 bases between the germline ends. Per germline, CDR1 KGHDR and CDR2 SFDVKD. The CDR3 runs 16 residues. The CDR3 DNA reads TGTGCCACCCCGTTCGCCCCTTTGGGCGGCTACTACGAGCAGTACTTC. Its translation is CATPFAPLGGYYEQYF.

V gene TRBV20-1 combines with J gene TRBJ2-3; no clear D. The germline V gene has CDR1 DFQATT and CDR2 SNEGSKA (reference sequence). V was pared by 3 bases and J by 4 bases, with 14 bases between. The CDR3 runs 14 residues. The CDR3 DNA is TGCAGTGCTAGTGGGTCCATGACGCCAGATACGCAGTATTTT. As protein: CSASGSMTPDTQYF.

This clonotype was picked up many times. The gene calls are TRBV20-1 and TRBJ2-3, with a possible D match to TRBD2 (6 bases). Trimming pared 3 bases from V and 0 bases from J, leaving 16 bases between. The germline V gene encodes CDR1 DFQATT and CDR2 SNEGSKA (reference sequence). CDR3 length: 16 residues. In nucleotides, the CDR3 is TGCAGTGCTAGTGTGATAGCGGTTGCTAGCACAGATACGCAGTATTTT. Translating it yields CSASVIAVASTDTQYF.

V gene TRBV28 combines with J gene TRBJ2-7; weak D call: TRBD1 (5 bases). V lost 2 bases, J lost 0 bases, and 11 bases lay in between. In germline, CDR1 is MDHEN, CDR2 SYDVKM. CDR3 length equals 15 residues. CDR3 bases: TGTGCCAGCAGTTTAGGGGCGGCTAACTCCTACGAGCAGTACTTC. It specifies CASSLGAANSYEQYF.

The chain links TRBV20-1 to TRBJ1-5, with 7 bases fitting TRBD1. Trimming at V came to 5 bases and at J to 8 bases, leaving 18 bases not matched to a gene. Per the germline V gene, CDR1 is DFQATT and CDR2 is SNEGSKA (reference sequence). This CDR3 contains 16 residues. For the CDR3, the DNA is TGCAGTGCTGCCAGGACAGGTCCCCAGATCATAGAGCCCCAGCATTTT. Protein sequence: CSAARTGPQIIEPQHF.

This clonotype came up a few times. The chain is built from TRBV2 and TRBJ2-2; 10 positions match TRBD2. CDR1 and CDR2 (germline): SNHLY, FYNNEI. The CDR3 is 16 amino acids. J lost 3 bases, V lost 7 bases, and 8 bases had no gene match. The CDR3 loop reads CASKGASGSYTGELFF. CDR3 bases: TGTGCCAGCAAGGGGGCTAGCGGGAGTTACACCGGGGAGCTGTTTTTT. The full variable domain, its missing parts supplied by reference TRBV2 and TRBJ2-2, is EPEVTQTPSHQVTQMGQEVILRCVPISNHLYFYWYRQILGQKVEFLVSFYNNEISEKSEIFDDQFSVERPDGSNFTLKIRSTKLEDSAMYFCASKGASGSYTGELFFGEGSRLTVL.

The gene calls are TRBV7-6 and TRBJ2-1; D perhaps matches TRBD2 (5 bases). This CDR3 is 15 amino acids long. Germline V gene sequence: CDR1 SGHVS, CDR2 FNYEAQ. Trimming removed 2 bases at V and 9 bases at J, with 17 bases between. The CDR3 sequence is CASSLSFLSGGEQFF. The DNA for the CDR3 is TGTGCCAGCAGCTTAAGTTTCCTAAGCGGTGGTGAGCAGTTCTTC.

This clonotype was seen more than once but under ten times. The CDR3 region is CASSLQSGTGYSGELFF. Written as DNA, the CDR3 is TGTGCCAGCAGCCTTCAATCCGGGACTGGATATTCCGGGGAGCTGTTTTTT. The V call is TRBV7-2, the J call TRBJ2-2, with D possibly being TRBD2 (6 bases). Germline lookup yields CDR1 SGHTA and CDR2 FQGNSA. This CDR3 has 17 amino acids. V lost 5 bases and J lost 6, with 22 bases in between.

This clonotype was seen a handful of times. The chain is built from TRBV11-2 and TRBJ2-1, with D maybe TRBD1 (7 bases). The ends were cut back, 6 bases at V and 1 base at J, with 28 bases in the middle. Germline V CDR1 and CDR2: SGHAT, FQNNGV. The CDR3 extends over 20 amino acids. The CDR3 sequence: CASSIPGGWPPGGSYNEQFF. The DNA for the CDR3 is TGTGCCAGCAGTATCCCAGGGGGGTGGCCACCCGGCGGATCCTACAATGAGCAGTTCTTC.

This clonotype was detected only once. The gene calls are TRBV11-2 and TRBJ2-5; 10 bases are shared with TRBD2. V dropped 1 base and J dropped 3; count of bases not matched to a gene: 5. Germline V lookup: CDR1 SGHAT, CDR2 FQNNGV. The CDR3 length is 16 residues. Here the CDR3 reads CASSLVASGGKETQYF. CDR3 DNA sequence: TGTGCCAGCAGCTTAGTTGCTAGCGGGGGAAAAGAGACCCAGTACTTC.

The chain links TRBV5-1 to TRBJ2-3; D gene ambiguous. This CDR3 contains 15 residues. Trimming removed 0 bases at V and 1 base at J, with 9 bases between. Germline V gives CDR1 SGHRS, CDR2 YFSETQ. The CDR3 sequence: CASSLGVIGTDTQYF. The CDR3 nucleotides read TGCGCCAGCAGCTTGGGCGTGATCGGCACAGATACGCAGTATTTT.

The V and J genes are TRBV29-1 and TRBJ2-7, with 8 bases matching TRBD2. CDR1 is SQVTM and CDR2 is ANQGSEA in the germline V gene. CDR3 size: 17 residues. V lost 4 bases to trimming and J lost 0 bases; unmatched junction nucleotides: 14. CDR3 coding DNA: TGCAGCGTTGTGGACCGGCAGACTAGCGCTTTCTCCTACGAGCAGTACTTC. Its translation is CSVVDRQTSAFSYEQYF.

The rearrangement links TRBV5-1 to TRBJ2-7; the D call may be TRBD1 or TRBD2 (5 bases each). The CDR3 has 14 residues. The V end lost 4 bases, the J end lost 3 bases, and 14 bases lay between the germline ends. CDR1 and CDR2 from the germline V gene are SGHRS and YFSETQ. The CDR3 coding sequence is TGCGCCAGCAGCGACCGGGACCAAAACTACGAGCAGTACTTC. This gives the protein CASSDRDQNYEQYF.